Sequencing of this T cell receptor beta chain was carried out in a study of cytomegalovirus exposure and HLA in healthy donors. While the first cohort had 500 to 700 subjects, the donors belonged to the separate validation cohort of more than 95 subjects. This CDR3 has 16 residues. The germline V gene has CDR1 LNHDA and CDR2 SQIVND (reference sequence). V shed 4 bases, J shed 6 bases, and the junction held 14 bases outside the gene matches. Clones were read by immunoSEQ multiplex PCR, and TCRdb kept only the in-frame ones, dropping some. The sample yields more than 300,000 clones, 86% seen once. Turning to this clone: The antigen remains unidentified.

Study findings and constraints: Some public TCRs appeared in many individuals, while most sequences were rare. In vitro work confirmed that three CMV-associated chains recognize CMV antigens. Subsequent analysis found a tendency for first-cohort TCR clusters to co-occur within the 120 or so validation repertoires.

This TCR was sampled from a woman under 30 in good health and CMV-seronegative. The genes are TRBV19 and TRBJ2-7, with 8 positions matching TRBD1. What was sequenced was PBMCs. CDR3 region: CASSTKQGAGRREQYF. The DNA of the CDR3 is TGTGCCAGTAGTACGAAGCAGGGGGCGGGAAGACGCGAGCAGTACTTC.